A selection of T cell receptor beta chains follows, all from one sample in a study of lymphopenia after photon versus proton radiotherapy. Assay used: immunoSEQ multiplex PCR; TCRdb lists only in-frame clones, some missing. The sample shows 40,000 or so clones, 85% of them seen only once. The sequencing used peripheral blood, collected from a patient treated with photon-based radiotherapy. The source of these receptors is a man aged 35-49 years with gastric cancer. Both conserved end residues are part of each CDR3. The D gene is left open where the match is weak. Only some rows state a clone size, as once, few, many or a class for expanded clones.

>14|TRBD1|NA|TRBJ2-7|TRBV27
CASSLDRGTYEQYF
TGTGCCAGCAGTTTGGACAGGGGCACCTACGAGCAGTACTTC
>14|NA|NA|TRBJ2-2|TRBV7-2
CASSFSPNTGELFF
TGTGCCAGCAGCTTCAGCCCGAACACCGGGGAGCTGTTTTTT
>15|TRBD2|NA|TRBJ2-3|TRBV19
CASMGGSTGTDTQYF
TGTGCCAGTATGGGGGGGTCGACTGGCACAGATACGCAGTATTTT
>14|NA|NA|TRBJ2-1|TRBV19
CASSGVRLDNEQFF
TGTGCCAGTAGTGGGGTCAGATTGGACAATGAGCAGTTCTTC
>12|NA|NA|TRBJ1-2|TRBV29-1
CSVAGDSSGYTF
TGCAGCGTTGCAGGGGATAGCTCTGGCTACACCTTC
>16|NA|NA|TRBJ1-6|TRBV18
CASSPPPGVFNSPLHF
TGTGCCAGCTCACCACCTCCGGGGGTGTTCAATTCACCCCTCCACTTT
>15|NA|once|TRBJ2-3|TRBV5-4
CASSLKGDGTDTQYF
TGTGCCAGCAGCTTGAAAGGGGACGGCACAGATACGCAGTATTTT
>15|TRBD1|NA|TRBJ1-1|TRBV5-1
CASSLSTGGNTEAFF
TGCGCCAGCAGCTTGAGCACAGGGGGCAACACTGAAGCTTTCTTT
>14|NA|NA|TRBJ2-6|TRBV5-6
CASSTGSGANVLTF
TGTGCCAGCAGCACAGGCTCTGGGGCCAACGTCCTGACTTTC
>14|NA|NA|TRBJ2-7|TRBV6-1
CASRPSGPLDEQYF
TGTGCCAGCAGACCGTCGGGCCCGCTTGACGAGCAGTACTTC
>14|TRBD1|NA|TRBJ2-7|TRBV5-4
CASSRRTGSDEQYF
TGTGCCAGCAGCCGCAGGACAGGATCGGACGAGCAGTACTTC
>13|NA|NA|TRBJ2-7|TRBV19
CASSHLGSYEQYF
TGTGCCAGTAGCCACCTTGGATCCTACGAGCAGTACTTC
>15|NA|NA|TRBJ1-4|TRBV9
CASSPLGAANEKLFF
TGTGCCAGCAGCCCCCTGGGGGCGGCTAATGAAAAACTGTTTTTT